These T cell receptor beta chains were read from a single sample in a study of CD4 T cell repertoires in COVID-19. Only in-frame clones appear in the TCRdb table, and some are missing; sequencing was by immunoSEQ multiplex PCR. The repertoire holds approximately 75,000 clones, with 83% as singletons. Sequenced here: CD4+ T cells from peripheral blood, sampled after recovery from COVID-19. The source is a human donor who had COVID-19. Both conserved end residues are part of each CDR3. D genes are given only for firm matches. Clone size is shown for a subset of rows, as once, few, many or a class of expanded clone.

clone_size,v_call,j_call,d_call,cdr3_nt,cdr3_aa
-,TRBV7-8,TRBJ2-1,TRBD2,TGTGCCAGCAGCTTAGTTCCTAGCGGCAATGAGCAGTTCTTC,CASSLVPSGNEQFF
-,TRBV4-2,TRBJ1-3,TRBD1,TGTGCCAGCAGGGGACAGGGATCTGGAAACACCATATATTTT,CASRGQGSGNTIYF
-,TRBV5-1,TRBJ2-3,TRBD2,TGCGCCAGCAGCTTGGCTAGCGGGGGGGCCAATACGCAGTATTTT,CASSLASGGANTQYF
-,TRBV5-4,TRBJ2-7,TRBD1,TGTGCCAGCAGCTTGGACGGGACAGGGTTCCACGAGCAGTACTTC,CASSLDGTGFHEQYF
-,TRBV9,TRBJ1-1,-,TGTGCCAGCAGCCCTCCACCTGGCCGGGGGACTGAAGCTTTCTTT,CASSPPPGRGTEAFF
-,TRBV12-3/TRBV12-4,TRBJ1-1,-,TGTGCCAGCAGTTGGGATCCGAACACTGAAGCTTTCTTT,CASSWDPNTEAFF
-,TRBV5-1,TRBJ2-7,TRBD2,TGCGCCAGCGGAACAGCGGGGGTTTACGAGCAGTACTTC,CASGTAGVYEQYF
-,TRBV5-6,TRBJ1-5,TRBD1,TGTGCCAGCAGCAACCGGGACAGTGGGAATCAGCCCCAGCATTTT,CASSNRDSGNQPQHF
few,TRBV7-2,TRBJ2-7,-,TGTGCCAGCAGACCTTTATGGACCTCCTACGAGCAGTACTTC,CASRPLWTSYEQYF
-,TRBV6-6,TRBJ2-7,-,TGTGCCAGCACCACAGAACCGAACCGGCGCTACGAGCAGTACTTC,CASTTEPNRRYEQYF
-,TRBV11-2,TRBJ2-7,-,TGTGCCAGCAGCTTAGGTGGCAGGGGCTCCTACGAGCAGTACTTC,CASSLGGRGSYEQYF
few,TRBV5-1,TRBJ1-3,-,TGCGCCAGCAAGGAGGGATTAGCCTCTGGAAACACCATATATTTT,CASKEGLASGNTIYF
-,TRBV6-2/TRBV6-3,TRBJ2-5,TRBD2,TGTGCCAGCAGTTACCCGAGGAGCGGGGGAGGTGAGACCCAGTACTTC,CASSYPRSGGGETQYF
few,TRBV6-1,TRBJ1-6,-,TGTGCCAGCATTGAACAGAGGGGCAATTCACCCCTCCACTTT,CASIEQRGNSPLHF
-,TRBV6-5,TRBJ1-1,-,TGTGCCAGCAGTTACAGGGTTGACACTGAAGCTTTCTTT,CASSYRVDTEAFF
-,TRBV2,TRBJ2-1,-,TGTGCCAGCAGATCCAGGGGCCACAATGAGCAGTTCTTC,CASRSRGHNEQFF
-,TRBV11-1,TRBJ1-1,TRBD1,TGTGCCAGCAGCTTGGGACAGGGGGCGCGCGGGGTGGAAGCTTTCTTT,CASSLGQGARGVEAFF
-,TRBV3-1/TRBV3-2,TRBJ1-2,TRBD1,TGTGCCAGCAGCCCCCGACAGGGCGGGGGCTACACCTTC,CASSPRQGGGYTF
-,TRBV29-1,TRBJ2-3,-,TGCAGCGTTGAAGTATGGGGGGCAATCACAGATACGCAGTATTTT,CSVEVWGAITDTQYF
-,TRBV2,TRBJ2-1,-,TGTGCCAGCAGTGATCTGGGGGGTGGGAGGTTCTTC,CASSDLGGGRFF
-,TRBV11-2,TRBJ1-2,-,TGTGCCAGCAGCTTAAGGTCTGGGGGGTATGGCTACACCTTC,CASSLRSGGYGYTF
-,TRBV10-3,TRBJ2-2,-,TGTGCCATCAGTGCTACAGGGTTCACCGGGGAGCTGTTTTTT,CAISATGFTGELFF
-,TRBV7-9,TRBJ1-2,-,TGTGCCAGCAGCTTAGACGGAAACTATGGCTACACCTTC,CASSLDGNYGYTF
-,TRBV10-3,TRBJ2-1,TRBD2,TGTGCCATCAGTGAGAGAGGACTAGCGGGGGGAAATGAGCAGTTCTTC,CAISERGLAGGNEQFF
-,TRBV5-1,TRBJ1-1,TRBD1,TGCGCCAGCAGCTCCCACAGGGGGACTGAAGCTTTCTTT,CASSSHRGTEAFF
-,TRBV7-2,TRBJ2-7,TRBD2,TGTGCCAGCAGCTTAGGGGCTAGCGGGAGGGCCTACGAGCAGTACTTC,CASSLGASGRAYEQYF
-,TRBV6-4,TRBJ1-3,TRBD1,TGTGCCAGCAGTGACTCGGGGGACAGGGCGTCCCGGATCTCTGGAAACACCATATATTTT,CASSDSGDRASRISGNTIYF
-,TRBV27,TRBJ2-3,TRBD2,TGTGCCAGCAGTGCCTGGACTAGCCAACCCGTCGGAGATACGCAGTATTTT,CASSAWTSQPVGDTQYF
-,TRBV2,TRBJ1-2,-,TGTGCCAGCACCCGACAGCAAAACTATGGCTACACCTTC,CASTRQQNYGYTF
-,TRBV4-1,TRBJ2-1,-,TGCGCCAGCAGCGGGGGCCTTTTTGGTGGGACCTACAATGAGCAGTTCTTC,CASSGGLFGGTYNEQFF
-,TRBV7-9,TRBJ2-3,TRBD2,TGTGCCAGCAGCTTAGCACGGGGTAGCGGGGTGCCCTACACAGATACGCAGTATTTT,CASSLARGSGVPYTDTQYF
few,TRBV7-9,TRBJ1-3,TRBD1,TGTGCCGGAGGGCCGGACAGGGTATCAGGAAACACCATATATTTT,CAGGPDRVSGNTIYF
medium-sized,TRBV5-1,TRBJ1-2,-,TGCGCCAGCAGCTTAGTTGGCCAACAAGCTAACTATGGCTACACCTTC,CASSLVGQQANYGYTF
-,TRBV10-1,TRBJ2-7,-,TGCGCCAGCAGTGTTGGGCCGGGGGAGCAGTACTTC,CASSVGPGEQYF
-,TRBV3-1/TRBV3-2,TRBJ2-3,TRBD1,TGTGCCAGCAGCCCCGGCTTCGGGACAGGGGTGTTCGATACGCAGTATTTT,CASSPGFGTGVFDTQYF
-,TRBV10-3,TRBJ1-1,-,TGTGCCATCAGTGAGTCGACTGGCACTGAAGCTTTCTTT,CAISESTGTEAFF